This TCR beta chain comes out of a study of blood T cell repertoires in COVID-19. Worth noting for this clone: The junction departs from germline at one end; a sequencing error may be responsible.

TCRdb keeps only in-frame clones here, not all; method: immunoSEQ multiplex PCR. The data hold some 69,000 clones, with 70% to 85% observed a single time. The CDR3 runs 16 residues. Per germline, CDR1 SNHLY and CDR2 FYNNEI. The sequence was collected from an older woman with acute or convalescent COVID-19. This sequence joins TRBV2 and TRBJ1-6, with 8 bases matching TRBD1. The sequenced sample consisted of peripheral blood. The CDR3 reads CASSEGQGKNNSPLHF. The DNA of the CDR3 is TGTGCCAGCAGCGAAGGACAGGGCAAGAATAATTCACCCCTCCACTTT.